The 24 T cell receptor beta chains listed next were all sequenced from one sample in a study of T cells after yellow fever vaccination. Each CDR3 protein gets one entry after TCRdb re-called the 5' RACE reads with MiXCR. The profile shows some 350,000 distinct CDR3 sequences, about 9.9% of them singletons. Material: PBMCs, obtained on the day of the first yellow fever vaccination. The receptors were sampled from a man aged 18 to 35 who received the YFV17D yellow fever vaccine.

To note about this clonotype: One end of the junction is discordant with germline, which a read error may explain. The chain recombines TRBV6-2 or TRBV6-3 with TRBJ1-5; 7 bases are a match to TRBD1. The CDR3 loop spans 15 amino acids. From germline, CDR1 is MNHEY and CDR2 SVGEGT. CDR3 loop: CASSPGLRGDHPQHF. The CDR3 nucleotides are TGTGCCAGCAGTCCGGGACTCAGGGGGGATCACCCCCAGCATTTT.

J is TRBJ1-5 and V is TRBV4-1; D unresolved. CDR1 MGHRA and CDR2 YSYEKL come from the germline V gene. The V gene lost 5 bases and the J gene lost 5 bases, with 16 bases spanning the gap. The length of the CDR3 is 15 residues. This CDR3 reads CASSSPERVDQPQHF. CDR3 bases: TGCGCCAGCAGCAGCCCCGAGAGGGTTGATCAGCCCCAGCATTTT.

A few counts support this clonotype. The V gene is TRBV29-1, the J gene TRBJ1-1, with TRBD1 matching over 7 bases. Germline CDR1 is SQVTM and CDR2 is ANQGSEA. J gave up 4 bases and V 7 bases, and 9 bases lay outside the gene matches. This CDR3 contains 13 residues. The CDR3 DNA is TGCAGCGGGGGAAGGGGGCGAGGCACTGAAGCTTTCTTT. Translating gives CSGGRGRGTEAFF.

This clonotype occurred many times. The chain uses TRBV12-3 or TRBV12-4 and TRBJ2-5; D not resolved. The V gene lost 5 bases and the J gene lost 4 bases, with 5 bases spanning the gap. This CDR3 is built from 11 residues. The CDR3, as DNA: TGTGCCAGCAGTCAGCGAGAGACCCAGTACTTC. This gives the protein CASSQRETQYF.

The V call is TRBV6-5, the J call TRBJ1-1; no firm D call. There are 14 residues in the CDR3. The V end was cut by 2 bases, the J end by 4 bases, with 11 bases between. The germline V gene has CDR1 MNHEY and CDR2 SVGAGI. CDR3 residues: CASSYSRLATEAFF. The CDR3 nucleotides read TGTGCCAGCAGTTACAGCAGGCTCGCCACTGAAGCTTTCTTT.

The gene calls are TRBV5-4 and TRBJ2-5, with 12 bases fitting TRBD2. The CDR3 is made up of 15 amino acids. CDR1 SGHNT and CDR2 YYREEE come from the germline V gene (reference sequence). V lost 0 bases to trimming and J lost 6 bases; unmatched junction nucleotides: 3. Here the CDR3 DNA reads TGTGCCAGCAGCTTGGATCTAGCGGGGGGGAAGACCCAGTACTTC. This gives the protein CASSLDLAGGKTQYF.

The CDR3 region has the DNA TGTGCCAGTTCCGGGACAGCTTCTCAGCCCCAGCATTTT. This gives the protein CASSGTASQPQHF. This chain joins TRBV19 and TRBJ1-5; the match to TRBD1 covers 7 bases. With V trimmed by 8 bases and J by 6 bases, 7 bases remained unmatched. Germline V gene sequence: CDR1 LNHDA, CDR2 SQIVND (reference sequence). The CDR3 runs 13 residues.

The chain links TRBV6-2 or TRBV6-3 to TRBJ2-1; 8 bases are shared with TRBD2. Germline loops: CDR1 MNHEY, CDR2 SVGEGT. The CDR3 totals 14 residues. V lost 8 bases to trimming and J lost 1 base; unmatched junction nucleotides: 4. The CDR3 loop reads CASAIAGSYNEQFF. The DNA of the CDR3 is TGTGCCAGCGCGATAGCGGGGTCCTACAATGAGCAGTTCTTC.

J is TRBJ2-7 and V is TRBV5-1, with 10 bases matching TRBD2. CDR1 and CDR2 from the germline V gene are SGHRS and YFSETQ. Trimming cost V 0 bases and J 2 bases; bases outside gene matches: 8. The CDR3 loop spans 17 amino acids. The DNA for the CDR3 is TGCGCCAGCAGCTTGGCCCCGGAAGCGGGGGGGCCCTACGAGCAGTACGTC. This sequence encodes CASSLAPEAGGPYEQYV.

This clonotype appeared many times. The chain links TRBV4-3 to TRBJ1-2; a possible D gene is TRBD1 (5 bases). V dropped 1 base and J dropped 8 bases, with 14 bases sitting between them. There are 14 residues in the CDR3. Germline V gives CDR1 LGHNA, CDR2 YSLEER. The CDR3 sequence: CASSQGDRSDGYTF. In DNA form, the CDR3 reads TGCGCCAGCAGCCAAGGCGACAGATCCGACGGCTACACCTTC.

V gene TRBV5-1 combines with J gene TRBJ1-1; D is perhaps TRBD1 (6 bases). V lost 4 bases, J lost 5 bases, and 18 bases lay in between. CDR1 SGHRS and CDR2 YFSETQ come from the germline V gene. The CDR3 is 15 residues long. For the CDR3, the DNA is TGCGCCAGCAGCACCTCAGGGGATCGGTGGACTGAAGCTTTCTTT. Amino acid sequence: CASSTSGDRWTEAFF.

This clonotype was counted a few times. The chain combines TRBV5-1 with TRBJ2-7; 8 bases map to TRBD1. V was pared by 0 bases and J by 7 bases, with 6 bases of the junction left unmatched. This CDR3 has 14 residues. Germline CDR1 reads SGHRS; CDR2 reads YFSETQ. CDR3: CASSLAQGAREQYF. The DNA of the CDR3 is TGCGCCAGCAGCTTGGCCCAGGGGGCGAGGGAGCAGTACTTC.

The chain is built from TRBV11-3 and TRBJ2-1; perhaps TRBD2 as D (5 bases). This CDR3 contains 14 residues. Trimming pared 5 bases from V and 5 bases from J, leaving 13 bases between. Germline V lookup: CDR1 SGHNT, CDR2 YENEEA. The DNA for the CDR3 is TGTGCCAGCAGCCGAGACGGGGTAGACAATGAGCAGTTCTTC. Translation gives CASSRDGVDNEQFF.

This clonotype was counted at least ten times. The V gene is TRBV6-5, the J gene TRBJ1-1, with a possible D match to TRBD1 (6 bases). Germline V gene lookup returns CDR1 MNHEY and CDR2 SVGAGI. CDR3 length: 15 residues. Trimming stripped 7 bases from V and 3 bases from J, with 18 bases between. Here the CDR3 DNA reads TGTGCCAGCACCCCAAGACCCACAGGGCACACTGAAGCTTTCTTT. The encoded protein is CASTPRPTGHTEAFF.

This chain uses TRBV7-9 with TRBJ2-7; 7 positions match TRBD1. The CDR3 contains 12 residues. Germline V lookup: CDR1 SEHNR, CDR2 FQNEAQ (reference sequence). The V segment lost 6 bases and the J segment 6 bases; nucleotides outside the gene matches: 5. The CDR3 here is CASSPGGSEQYF. Written as DNA, the CDR3 is TGTGCCAGCAGTCCAGGGGGTAGCGAGCAGTACTTC.

The CDR3 coding sequence is TGCGCCAGCAGCCAACAATCAGGACCCGGGACAGGGACAAATGAGCAGTTCTTC. This gives the protein CASSQQSGPGTGTNEQFF. This chain links TRBV4-1 with TRBJ2-1; TRBD1 matches at 9 bases. CDR1 and CDR2 from the germline V gene are MGHRA and YSYEKL. With 2 bases clipped from V and 7 bases from J, the junction kept 15 bases outside the gene matches. The CDR3 runs 18 residues.

This chain links TRBV10-3 with TRBJ1-4; D is unclear. The V gene lost 2 bases and the J gene lost 7 bases, with 17 bases spanning the gap. CDR1 and CDR2 from the germline V gene are ENHRY and SYGVKD. The CDR3 runs 16 residues. CDR3 DNA sequence: TGTGCCATCAGTGAGCCTGGTAGTGGGCGGGCTGAAAAACTGTTTTTT. Protein: CAISEPGSGRAEKLFF.

In its sample, this clonotype was seen a few times. The CDR3 spells CATRGRGTEAFF. In nucleotides, the CDR3 is TGTGCCACCAGGGGCAGGGGCACTGAAGCTTTCTTT. The rearrangement links TRBV7-9 to TRBJ1-1; tentatively, D is TRBD1 (6 bases). This CDR3 has 12 amino acids. V was shortened by 10 bases and J by 4 bases, with 13 bases between the two germline ends. Germline CDR1 SEHNR, CDR2 FQNEAQ (reference sequence).

The chain is built from TRBV3-1 and TRBJ2-3; D unclear. This CDR3 region has 16 residues. CDR1 and CDR2 from the germline V gene are LGHDT and YNNKEL (reference sequence). Trimming left V 0 bases short and J 0 bases short, with 10 bases between. The DNA of the CDR3 is TGTGCCAGCAGCCAAGATCCAGGTTACAGCACAGATACGCAGTATTTT. Encoded protein: CASSQDPGYSTDTQYF.

This clonotype was seen repeatedly, ten times or more. The genes are TRBV3-1 and TRBJ2-1, with 11 positions matching TRBD2. Germline assignment: CDR1 LGHDT and CDR2 YNNKEL (reference sequence). Trimming removed 0 bases from V and 3 bases from J; junction bases left unmatched: 4. The CDR3 extends over 17 amino acids. This CDR3 is CASSQDTLAGGYNEQFF. The CDR3 DNA reads as TGTGCCAGCAGCCAAGATACGCTAGCGGGGGGCTACAATGAGCAGTTCTTC.

This clonotype was counted ten times or more. The chain combines TRBV7-6 with TRBJ2-3; D not resolved. The V gene lost 1 base and the J gene lost 2 bases, with 7 bases spanning the gap. Germline-derived CDR1 and CDR2 are SGHVS and FNYEAQ. This CDR3 contains 14 residues. The DNA for the CDR3 is TGTGCCAGCAGCTTAGGACCCACCACAGATACGCAGTATTTT. Amino acids: CASSLGPTTDTQYF.

This clonotype was detected a few times. The rearrangement joins TRBV4-2 to TRBJ1-1; D unclear. Trimming took off 1 base at V and 6 bases at J, with 9 bases between the two ends. Germline CDR1 and CDR2: LGHNA and YNFKEQ. The CDR3 length is 13 residues. Here the CDR3 reads CASSQGTGPEAFF. Here the CDR3 DNA reads TGTGCCAGCAGCCAAGGGACCGGACCTGAAGCTTTCTTT.

The rearrangement uses TRBV20-1 and TRBJ2-5; TRBD2 might be the D (6 bases). The CDR3 has 15 residues. Germline CDR1 DFQATT, CDR2 SNEGSKA (reference sequence). The V gene lost 5 bases and the J gene lost 5 bases, with 21 bases spanning the gap. The CDR3 region has the DNA TGCAGTGCTGAACGGCAGGGAGGTTCCCGGGAGACCCAGTACTTC. Amino acid sequence: CSAERQGGSRETQYF.

This clonotype was picked up a small number of times. V and J are TRBV18 and TRBJ1-1; 7 bases match TRBD1. Trimming removed 1 base from V and 1 base from J; junction bases left unmatched: 6. The CDR3 consists of 16 residues. Germline V gene lookup returns CDR1 KGHSH and CDR2 LQKENI. CDR3 nucleotide sequence: TGTGCCAGCTCACCACGTCAAGGGGGCTCGAACACTGAAGCTTTCTTT. Amino acids: CASSPRQGGSNTEAFF.